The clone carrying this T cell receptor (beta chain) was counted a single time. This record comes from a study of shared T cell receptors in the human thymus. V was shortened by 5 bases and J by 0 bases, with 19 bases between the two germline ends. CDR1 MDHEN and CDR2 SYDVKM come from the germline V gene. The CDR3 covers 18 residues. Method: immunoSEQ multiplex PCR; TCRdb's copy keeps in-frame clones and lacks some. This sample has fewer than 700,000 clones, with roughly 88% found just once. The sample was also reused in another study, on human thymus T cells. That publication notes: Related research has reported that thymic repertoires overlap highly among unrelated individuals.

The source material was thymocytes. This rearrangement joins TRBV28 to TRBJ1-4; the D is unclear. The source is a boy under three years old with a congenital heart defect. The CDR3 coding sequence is TGTGCCAGCAGTCCATGGACTGGCAGCTTTACAACTAATGAAAAACTGTTTTTT. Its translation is CASSPWTGSFTTNEKLFF.